Presented here are 2 T cell receptor beta chains from one specimen sequenced in a study of blood T cell repertoires in COVID-19. Method: immunoSEQ multiplex PCR; TCRdb's copy keeps in-frame clones and lacks some. In the table there are fewer than 200,000 clones, 81% of which are singletons. The sample was PBMCs or T cells enriched from blood (not recorded which). Receptors were obtained from a woman in her thirties or forties with acute COVID-19.

The chain employs TRBV4-2 and TRBJ2-5, with 8 bases matching TRBD2. Per the germline V gene, CDR1 is LGHNA and CDR2 is YNFKEQ. Trimming cost V 4 bases and J 5 bases; bases outside gene matches: 6. The CDR3 spans 14 residues. The CDR3 coding sequence is TGTGCCAGCAGCCCCGAGGGACTAGGCGAGACCCAGTACTTC. It specifies CASSPEGLGETQYF.

V usage is TRBV18 and J usage is TRBJ1-2, with D possibly TRBD1 on 5 matching bases. V shed 3 bases and J shed 0 bases, with 8 bases lying between them. CDR1 and CDR2 from the germline V gene are KGHSH and LQKENI. This CDR3 comprises 14 residues. The CDR3 DNA reads TGTGCCAGCTCACCTACGACAGCTAACTATGGCTACACCTTC. Translated, it gives CASSPTTANYGYTF.